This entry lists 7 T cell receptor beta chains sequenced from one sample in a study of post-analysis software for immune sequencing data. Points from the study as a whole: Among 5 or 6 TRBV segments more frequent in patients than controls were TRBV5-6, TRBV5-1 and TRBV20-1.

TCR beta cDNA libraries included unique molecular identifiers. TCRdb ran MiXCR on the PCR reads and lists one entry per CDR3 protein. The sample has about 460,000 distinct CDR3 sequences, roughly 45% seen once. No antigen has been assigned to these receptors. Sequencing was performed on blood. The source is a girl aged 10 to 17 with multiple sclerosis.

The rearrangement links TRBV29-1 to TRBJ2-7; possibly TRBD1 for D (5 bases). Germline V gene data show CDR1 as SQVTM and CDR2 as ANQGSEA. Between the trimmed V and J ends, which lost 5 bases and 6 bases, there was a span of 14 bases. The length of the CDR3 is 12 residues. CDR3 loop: CSVLKGQAEQYF. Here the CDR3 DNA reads TGCAGCGTTTTGAAGGGGCAGGCCGAGCAGTACTTC.

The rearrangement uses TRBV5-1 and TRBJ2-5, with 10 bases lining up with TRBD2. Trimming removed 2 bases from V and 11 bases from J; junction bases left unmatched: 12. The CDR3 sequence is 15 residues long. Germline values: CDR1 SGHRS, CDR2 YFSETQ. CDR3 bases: TGCGCCAGCAGCTTAGGACTAGCGGACTACAATGAGCAGTACTTC. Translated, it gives CASSLGLADYNEQYF. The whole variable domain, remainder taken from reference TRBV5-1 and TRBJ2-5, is KAGVTQTPRYLIKTRGQQVTLSCSPISGHRSVSWYQQTPGQGLQFLFEYFSETQRNKGNFPGRFSGRQFSNSRSEMNVSTLELGDSALYLCASSLGLADYNEQYFGPGTRLLVL.

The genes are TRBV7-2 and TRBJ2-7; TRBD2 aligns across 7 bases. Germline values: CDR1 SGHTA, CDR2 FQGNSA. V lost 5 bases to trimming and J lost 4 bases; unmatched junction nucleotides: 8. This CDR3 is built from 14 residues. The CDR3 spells CASSPPAGAYEQYF. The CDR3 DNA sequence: TGTGCCAGCAGCCCCCCGGCGGGAGCTTACGAGCAGTACTTC.

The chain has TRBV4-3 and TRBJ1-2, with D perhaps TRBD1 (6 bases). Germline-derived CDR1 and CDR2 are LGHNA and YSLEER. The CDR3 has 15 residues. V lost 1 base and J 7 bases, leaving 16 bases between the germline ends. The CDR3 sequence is CASSQGSFRDTGYTF. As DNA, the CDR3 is TGCGCCAGCAGCCAAGGAAGTTTCCGGGACACTGGCTACACCTTC.

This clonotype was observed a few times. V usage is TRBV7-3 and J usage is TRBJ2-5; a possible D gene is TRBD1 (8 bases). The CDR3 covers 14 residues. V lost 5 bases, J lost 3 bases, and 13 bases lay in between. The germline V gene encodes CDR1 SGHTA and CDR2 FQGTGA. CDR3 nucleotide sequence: TGTGCCAGCAGCCACAGGGGGGGGGAAGAGACCCAGTACTTC. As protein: CASSHRGGEETQYF.

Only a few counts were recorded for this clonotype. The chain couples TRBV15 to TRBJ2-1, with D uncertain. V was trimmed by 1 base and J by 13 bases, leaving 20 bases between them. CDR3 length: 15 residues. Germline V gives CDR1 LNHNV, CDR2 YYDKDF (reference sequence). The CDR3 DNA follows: TGTGCCACCAGCAGAGTTGGCCTACCCCGACCGAGTCAGTTCTTC. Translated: CATSRVGLPRPSQFF.

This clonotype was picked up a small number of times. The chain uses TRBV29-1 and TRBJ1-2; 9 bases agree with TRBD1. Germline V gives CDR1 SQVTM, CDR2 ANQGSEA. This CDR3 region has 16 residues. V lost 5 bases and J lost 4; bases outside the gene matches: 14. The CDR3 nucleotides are TGCAGCGTTTCCGGGACAGGGATTCGTTCTGGCTATGGCTACACCTTC. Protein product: CSVSGTGIRSGYGYTF.